This T cell receptor (beta chain) was identified in a study of shared clonotypes between healthy human individuals. Study-wide points: Across a few donors, naive CD4 shared roughly 5%, naive CD8 under 4%, memory CD4 over 2%, memory CD8 about 0.4%.

CDR1 LNHDA and CDR2 SQIVND come from the germline V gene (reference sequence). The CDR3 consists of 13 residues. The authors ran the assay at deep level. Every subset had its genomic DNA shared out evenly among several immunoSEQ plates. Profiled with immunoSEQ multiplex PCR; TCRdb holds only in-frame clones, not every one. The repertoire includes millions of clones, 90% to 95% of them detected once, and around 0.14% sits in the top ten. Turning to this clone: What it binds is unknown. An end of the junction differs from the germline gene, which may be a read error.

The sequencing input was naive CD4+ T cells sorted from blood. Subset described: CD45RA+ positively selected. The receptor was derived from a man aged 18 to 30 in good health. The chain couples TRBV19 to TRBJ1-4, with 8 bases matching TRBD1. The CDR3 protein is CATSDRGNEKLFF. CDR3 DNA: TGTGCCACTAGTGACAGGGGTAATGAAAAACTGTTTTTT.